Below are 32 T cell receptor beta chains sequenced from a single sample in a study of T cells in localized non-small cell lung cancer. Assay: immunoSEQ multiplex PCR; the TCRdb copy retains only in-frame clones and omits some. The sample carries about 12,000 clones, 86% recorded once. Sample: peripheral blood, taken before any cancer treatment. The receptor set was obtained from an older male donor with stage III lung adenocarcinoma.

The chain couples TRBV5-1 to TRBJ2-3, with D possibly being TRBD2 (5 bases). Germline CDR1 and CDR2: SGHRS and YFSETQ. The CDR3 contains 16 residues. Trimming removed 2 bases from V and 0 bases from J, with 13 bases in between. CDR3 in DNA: TGCGCCAGCAGCTTCAAAAGCGGTGATAGCACAGATACGCAGTATTTT. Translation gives CASSFKSGDSTDTQYF.

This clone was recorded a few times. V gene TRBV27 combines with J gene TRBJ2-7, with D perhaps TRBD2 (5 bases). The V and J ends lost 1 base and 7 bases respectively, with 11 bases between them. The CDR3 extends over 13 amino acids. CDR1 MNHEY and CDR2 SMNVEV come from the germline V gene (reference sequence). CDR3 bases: TGTGCCAGCAGTTTATTGTCCGGGAAAGAGCAGTACTTC. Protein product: CASSLLSGKEQYF.

CDR3 residues: CASSGPQGVDTEAFF. CDR3 DNA sequence: TGCGCCAGCAGCGGCCCGCAGGGGGTTGACACTGAAGCTTTCTTT. The chain carries TRBV5-1 and TRBJ1-1; the match to TRBD1 covers 7 bases. CDR3 size: 15 residues. Germline lookup yields CDR1 SGHRS and CDR2 YFSETQ. The trim removed 4 bases at V and 3 bases at J, leaving 9 bases unmatched.

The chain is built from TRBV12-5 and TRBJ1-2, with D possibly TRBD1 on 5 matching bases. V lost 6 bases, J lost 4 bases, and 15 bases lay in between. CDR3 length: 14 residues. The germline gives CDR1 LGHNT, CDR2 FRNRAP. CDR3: CASGQGSSLYGYTF. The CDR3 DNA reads TGTGCTAGTGGGCAGGGATCTAGTCTCTATGGCTACACCTTC.

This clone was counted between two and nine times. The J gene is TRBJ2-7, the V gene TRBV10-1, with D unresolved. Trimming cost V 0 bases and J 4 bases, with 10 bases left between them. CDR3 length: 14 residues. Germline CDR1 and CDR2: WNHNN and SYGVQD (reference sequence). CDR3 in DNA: TGCGCCAGCAGTGAGTCGACTCTTGGTTACGAGCAGTACTTC. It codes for CASSESTLGYEQYF.

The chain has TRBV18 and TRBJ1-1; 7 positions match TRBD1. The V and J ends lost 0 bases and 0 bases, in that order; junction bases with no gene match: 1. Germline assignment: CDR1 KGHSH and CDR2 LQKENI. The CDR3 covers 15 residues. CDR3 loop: CASSPPGTVNTEAFF. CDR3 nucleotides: TGTGCCAGCTCACCACCCGGGACAGTGAACACTGAAGCTTTCTTT.

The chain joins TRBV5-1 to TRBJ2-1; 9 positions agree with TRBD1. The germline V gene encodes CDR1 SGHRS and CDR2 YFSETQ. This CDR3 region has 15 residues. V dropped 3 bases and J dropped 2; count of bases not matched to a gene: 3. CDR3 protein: CASSSGQGPYNEQFF. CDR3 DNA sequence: TGCGCCAGCAGCTCGGGACAGGGACCCTACAATGAGCAGTTCTTC.

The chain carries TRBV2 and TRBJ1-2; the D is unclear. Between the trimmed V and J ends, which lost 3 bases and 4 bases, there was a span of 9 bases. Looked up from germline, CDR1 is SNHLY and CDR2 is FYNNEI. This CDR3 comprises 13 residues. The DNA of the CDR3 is TGTGCCAGCAGTGATCAATATACCTATGGCTACACCTTC. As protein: CASSDQYTYGYTF.

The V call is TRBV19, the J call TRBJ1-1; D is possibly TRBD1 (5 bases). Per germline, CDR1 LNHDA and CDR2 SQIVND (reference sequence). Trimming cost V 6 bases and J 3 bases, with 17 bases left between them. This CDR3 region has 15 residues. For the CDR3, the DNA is TGTGCCAGTAGACCGCGGTCGGGGCAGGACACTGAAGCTTTCTTT. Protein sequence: CASRPRSGQDTEAFF.

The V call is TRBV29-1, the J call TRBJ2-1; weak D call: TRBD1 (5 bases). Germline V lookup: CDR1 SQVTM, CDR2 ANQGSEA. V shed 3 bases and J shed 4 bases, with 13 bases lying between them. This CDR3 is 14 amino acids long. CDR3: CSVDRQRLYNEQFF. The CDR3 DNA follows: TGCAGCGTTGACAGACAGAGGCTATACAATGAGCAGTTCTTC.

CDR3 region: CASSRVPGANVLTF. Here the CDR3 DNA reads TGTGCCAGCAGTCGGGTTCCTGGGGCCAACGTCCTGACTTTC. This sequence joins TRBV6-4 and TRBJ2-6; D remains unclear. V was clipped by 5 bases and J by 2 bases, with 7 bases between them. Germline CDR1 MRHNA, CDR2 SNTAGT. CDR3 length: 14 amino acids.

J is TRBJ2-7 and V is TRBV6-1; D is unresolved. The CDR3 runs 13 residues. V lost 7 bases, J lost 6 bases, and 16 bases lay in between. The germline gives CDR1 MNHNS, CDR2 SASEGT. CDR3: CASTRGSQSEQYF. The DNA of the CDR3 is TGTGCCAGCACTCGTGGATCACAGAGCGAGCAGTACTTC.

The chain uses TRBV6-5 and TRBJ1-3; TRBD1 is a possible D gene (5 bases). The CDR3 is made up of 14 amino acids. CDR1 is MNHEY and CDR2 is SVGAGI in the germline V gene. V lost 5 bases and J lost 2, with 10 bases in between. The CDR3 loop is CASSLTGPGNTIYF. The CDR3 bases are TGTGCCAGCAGTCTTACAGGTCCTGGAAACACCATATATTTT.

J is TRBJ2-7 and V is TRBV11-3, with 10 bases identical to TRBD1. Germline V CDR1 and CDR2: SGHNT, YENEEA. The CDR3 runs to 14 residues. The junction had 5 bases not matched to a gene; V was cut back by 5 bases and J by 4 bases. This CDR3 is CASSPGTGDYEQYF. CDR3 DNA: TGTGCCAGCAGCCCCGGGACAGGGGATTACGAGCAGTACTTC.

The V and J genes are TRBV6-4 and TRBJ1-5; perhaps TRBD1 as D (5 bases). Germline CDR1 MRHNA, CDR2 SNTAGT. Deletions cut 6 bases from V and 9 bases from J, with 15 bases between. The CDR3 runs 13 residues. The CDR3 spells CASSAGPELPQHF. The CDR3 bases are TGTGCCAGCAGCGCGGGGCCGGAGCTGCCCCAGCATTTT.

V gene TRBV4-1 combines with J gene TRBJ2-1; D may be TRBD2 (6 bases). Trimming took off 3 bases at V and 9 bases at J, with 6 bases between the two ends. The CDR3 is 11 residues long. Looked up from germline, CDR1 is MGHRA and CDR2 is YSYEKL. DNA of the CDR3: TGCGCCAGCAGCCAGGGAGGTGAGCAGTTCTTC. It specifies CASSQGGEQFF.

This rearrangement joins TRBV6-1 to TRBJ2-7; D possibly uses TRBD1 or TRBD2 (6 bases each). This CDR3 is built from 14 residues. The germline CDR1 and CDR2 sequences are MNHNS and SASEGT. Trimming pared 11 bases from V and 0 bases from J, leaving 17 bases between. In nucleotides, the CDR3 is TGTGCCGGCACGGGGGCTTGGCCCTCCTACGAGCAGTACTTC. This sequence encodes CAGTGAWPSYEQYF.

The CDR3 DNA sequence: TGTGCCAGCAGCGAGGCCCGACTAGCGGGGGCTTTTGAGGGCAATGAGCAGTTCTTC. Translation: CASSEARLAGAFEGNEQFF. This chain uses TRBV7-9 with TRBJ2-1; 12 bases map to TRBD2. V gave up 5 bases and J gave up 6 bases; unmatched junction bases: 17. The CDR3 is 19 residues long. Germline V gene sequence: CDR1 SEHNR, CDR2 FQNEAQ (reference sequence).

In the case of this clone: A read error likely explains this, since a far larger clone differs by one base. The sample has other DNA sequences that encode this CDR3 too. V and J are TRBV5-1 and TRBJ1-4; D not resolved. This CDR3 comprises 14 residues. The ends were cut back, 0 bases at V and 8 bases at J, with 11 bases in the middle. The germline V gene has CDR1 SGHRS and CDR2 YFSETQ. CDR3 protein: CASSLDARMEKLFF. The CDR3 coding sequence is TGCGCCAGCAGCTTGGACGCCAGAATGGAAAAACTGTTTTTT.

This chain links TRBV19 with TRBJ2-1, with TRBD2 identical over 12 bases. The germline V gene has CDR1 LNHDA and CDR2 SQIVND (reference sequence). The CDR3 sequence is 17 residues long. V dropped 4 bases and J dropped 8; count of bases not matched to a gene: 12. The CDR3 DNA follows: TGTGCCAGTAGTACCTCTAGCGGGGGGGCCGTTGTTTATGAGCAGTTCTTC. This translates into CASSTSSGGAVVYEQFF.

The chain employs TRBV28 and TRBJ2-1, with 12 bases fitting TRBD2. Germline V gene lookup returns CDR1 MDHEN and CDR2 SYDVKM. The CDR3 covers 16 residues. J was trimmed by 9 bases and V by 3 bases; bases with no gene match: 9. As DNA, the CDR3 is TGTGCCAGCAGTTTGTCTCTAGCGGGAGGGCCTGGTGAGCAGTTCTTC. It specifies CASSLSLAGGPGEQFF.

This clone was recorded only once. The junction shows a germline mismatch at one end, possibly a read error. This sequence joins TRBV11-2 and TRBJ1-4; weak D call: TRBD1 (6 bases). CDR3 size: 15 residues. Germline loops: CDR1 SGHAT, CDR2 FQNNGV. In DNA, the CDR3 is TGTGCCAGCAGCTCAGCGGATTGGGGGCTACGGGGTGCCGTTTTT. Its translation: CASSSADWGLRGAVF.

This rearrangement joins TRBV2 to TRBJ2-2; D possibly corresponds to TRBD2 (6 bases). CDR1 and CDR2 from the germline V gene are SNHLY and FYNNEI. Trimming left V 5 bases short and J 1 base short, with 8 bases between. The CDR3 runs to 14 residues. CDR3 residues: CASSPGRNTGELFF. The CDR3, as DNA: TGTGCCAGCAGTCCCGGGAGGAACACCGGGGAGCTGTTTTTT.

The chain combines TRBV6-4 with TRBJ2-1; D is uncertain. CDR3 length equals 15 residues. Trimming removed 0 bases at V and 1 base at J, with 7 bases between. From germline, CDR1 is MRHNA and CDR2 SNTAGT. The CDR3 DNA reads TGTGCCAGCAGTGACTCTAGCATATCCTACAATGAGCAGTTCTTC. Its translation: CASSDSSISYNEQFF.

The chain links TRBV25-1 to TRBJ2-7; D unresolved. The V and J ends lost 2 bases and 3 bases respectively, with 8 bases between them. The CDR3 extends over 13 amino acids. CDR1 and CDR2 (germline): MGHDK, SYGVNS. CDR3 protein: CASSETANYEQYF. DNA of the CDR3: TGTGCCAGCAGTGAAACAGCGAACTACGAGCAGTACTTC.

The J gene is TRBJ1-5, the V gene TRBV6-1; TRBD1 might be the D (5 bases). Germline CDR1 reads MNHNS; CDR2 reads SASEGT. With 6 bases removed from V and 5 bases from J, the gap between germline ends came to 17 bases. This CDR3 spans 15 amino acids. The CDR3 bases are TGTGCCAGCAGGTTTTTCCGGGACGGCCATCAGCCCCAGCATTTT. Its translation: CASRFFRDGHQPQHF.

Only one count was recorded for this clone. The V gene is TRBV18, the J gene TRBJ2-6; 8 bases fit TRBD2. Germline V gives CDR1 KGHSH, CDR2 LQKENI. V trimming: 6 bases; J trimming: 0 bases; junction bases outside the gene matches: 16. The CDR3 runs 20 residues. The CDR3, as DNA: TGTGCCAGCTCTCCAAGGAGCCCCGCGGGAGGCTCCTCTGGGGCCAACGTCCTGACTTTC. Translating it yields CASSPRSPAGGSSGANVLTF.

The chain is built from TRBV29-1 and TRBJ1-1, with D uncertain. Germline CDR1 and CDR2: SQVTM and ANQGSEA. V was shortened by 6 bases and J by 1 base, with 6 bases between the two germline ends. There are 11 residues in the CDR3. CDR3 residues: CSVAPNTEAFF. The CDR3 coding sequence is TGCAGCGTGGCTCCGAACACTGAAGCTTTCTTT.

Here the CDR3 reads CASSIRGSSYNEQFF. CDR3 DNA: TGTGCCAGCAGCATACGGGGGTCATCCTACAATGAGCAGTTCTTC. This sequence joins TRBV11-3 and TRBJ2-1, with D possibly TRBD2 on 6 matching bases. V gave up 5 bases and J gave up 1 base, with 12 bases separating them. Germline CDR1 SGHNT, CDR2 YENEEA. The CDR3 sequence is 15 residues long.

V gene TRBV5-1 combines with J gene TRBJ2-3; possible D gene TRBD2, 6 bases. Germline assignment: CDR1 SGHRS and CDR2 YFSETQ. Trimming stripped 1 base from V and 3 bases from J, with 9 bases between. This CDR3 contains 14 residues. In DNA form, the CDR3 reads TGCGCCAGCAGCTTGCGGGAGCCAACAGATACGCAGTATTTT. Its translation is CASSLREPTDTQYF.

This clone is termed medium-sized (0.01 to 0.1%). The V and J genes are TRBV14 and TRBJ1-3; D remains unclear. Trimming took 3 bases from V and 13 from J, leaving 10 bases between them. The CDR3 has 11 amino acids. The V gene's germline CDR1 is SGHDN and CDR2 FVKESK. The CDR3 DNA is TGTGCCAGCAGCCACACCTCAGTTATATATTTT. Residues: CASSHTSVIYF.

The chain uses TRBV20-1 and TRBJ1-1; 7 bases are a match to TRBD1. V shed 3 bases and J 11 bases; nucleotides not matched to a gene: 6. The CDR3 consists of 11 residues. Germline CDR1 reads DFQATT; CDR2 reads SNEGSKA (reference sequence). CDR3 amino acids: CSASGQAGAFF. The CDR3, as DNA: TGCAGTGCTAGCGGACAGGCTGGGGCTTTCTTT.